This is a list of T cell receptor beta chains from one sample in a study of cytomegalovirus exposure and HLA in healthy donors. Repertoires were generated with immunoSEQ multiplex PCR, while TCRdb's copy carries only in-frame clones and drops some. The sample records roughly 150,000 clones, around four fifths being singletons. Material for sequencing was PBMCs. All receptors come from a man in his fifties or sixties in good health and CMV-seropositive. The CDR3 runs from the conserved cysteine through the conserved F or W. D genes are given only for firm matches. Clone size appears in some rows only: once, few, many, or a class for an expanded clone.

TRBV27,NA,TRBD1,TRBJ1-3,CASSLGQDAGNTIYF,TGTGCCAGCAGTCTGGGACAGGACGCTGGAAACACCATATATTTT
TRBV7-8,NA,TRBD2,TRBJ2-3,CASSLAGLSTDTQYF,TGTGCCAGCAGCCTAGCGGGACTGAGCACAGATACGCAGTATTTT
TRBV7-9,NA,TRBD1,TRBJ2-3,CSSSLTRQGGSDTQYF,TGTTCCAGCAGCTTAACCCGACAGGGTGGCTCGGATACGCAGTATTTT
TRBV5-1,NA,NA,TRBJ2-2,CASSSTWGRATGELFF,TGCGCCAGCAGCTCCACTTGGGGGCGGGCCACCGGGGAGCTGTTTTTT
TRBV1,NA,NA,TRBJ2-3,CTSSRGTSGSTDTQYF,TGCACCAGCAGCCGTGGGACTAGCGGGAGCACAGATACGCAGTATTTT
TRBV6-5,NA,TRBD1,TRBJ2-7,CASQTTGQGAGEQYF,TGTGCCAGTCAAACCACCGGACAGGGGGCGGGTGAGCAGTACTTC
TRBV7-6,NA,NA,TRBJ2-1,CAGSFPEGSGDNEQFF,TGTGCCGGCAGCTTTCCCGAAGGCTCCGGGGACAATGAGCAGTTCTTC
TRBV9,NA,TRBD1,TRBJ1-4,CASSPRDSYEKLFF,TGTGCCAGCAGCCCCAGGGACAGCTATGAAAAACTGTTTTTT
TRBV30,NA,TRBD2,TRBJ2-3,CAWSVLAGAADTQYF,TGTGCCTGGAGTGTACTAGCGGGGGCAGCAGATACGCAGTATTTT
TRBV27,NA,NA,TRBJ1-5,CASRPDRGARQPQHF,TGTGCCAGCAGACCAGACCGGGGGGCCCGGCAGCCCCAGCATTTT
TRBV5-1,NA,NA,TRBJ2-5,CASSLAGTPIRQYF,TGCGCCAGCAGCTTGGCCGGGACTCCCATACGGCAGTACTTC
TRBV5-1,NA,NA,TRBJ2-5,CASSGQPKETQYF,TGCGCCAGCAGCGGGCAACCCAAAGAGACCCAGTACTTC
TRBV5-6,NA,TRBD2,TRBJ2-7,CASGSGRASWEQYF,TGTGCCAGTGGTTCCGGGAGGGCCTCCTGGGAGCAGTACTTC
TRBV18,NA,TRBD1,TRBJ2-7,CASSPRTGDMGHGYEQYF,TGTGCCAGCTCACCCCGGACAGGGGATATGGGGCATGGGTACGAGCAGTACTTC
TRBV5-5,NA,NA,TRBJ1-1,CASTLGQQTHEAFF,TGTGCCAGCACCCTTGGACAGCAGACGCATGAAGCTTTCTTT
TRBV5-6,NA,TRBD2,TRBJ2-5,CASSLSGGGLAQYF,TGTGCCAGCAGCTTGAGCGGGGGGGGTTTGGCCCAGTACTTC
TRBV27,NA,NA,TRBJ1-5,CASSLRWGDQPQHF,TGTGCCAGCAGTTTGCGGTGGGGAGATCAGCCCCAGCATTTT
TRBV15,many,NA,TRBJ2-2,CATSRDRNTGELFF,TGTGCCACCAGCAGAGATCGTAACACCGGGGAGCTGTTTTTT
TRBV9,NA,TRBD2,TRBJ2-5,CASSVVGTSQETQYF,TGTGCCAGCAGCGTAGTTGGGACTAGCCAAGAGACCCAGTACTTC